This TCR beta chain comes out of a study of blood T cell repertoires in COVID-19. Study background: From the United States, Italy and Spain came samples of acute and convalescent COVID-19. In each case, the material was cDNA or gDNA derived from T cells, B-cell-depleted T cells, or PBMCs.

In the original analysis: From reference gene primer amplification, estimates of nucleated cell counts were derived. TCRdb's table, derived via immunoSEQ multiplex PCR, lists solely in-frame clones and lacks some. That table is the source of V, J and clone size, and D and trimming were worked out from the DNA. The repertoire holds over 200,000 clones, with more than 70% as singletons. V shed 4 bases and J 4 bases; nucleotides not matched to a gene: 4. The CDR3 is made up of 14 amino acids. CDR1 and CDR2 from the germline V gene are ENHRY and SYGVKD. The receptor was derived from a man between 35 and 55 years old with active or convalescent COVID-19. The J gene is TRBJ2-3, the V gene TRBV10-3; TRBD2 matches at 8 bases. The sequencing sample was made of peripheral blood. The CDR3 loop is CAISAGGAADTQYF. As DNA, the CDR3 is TGTGCCATCAGTGCGGGGGGGGCGGCAGATACGCAGTATTTT.